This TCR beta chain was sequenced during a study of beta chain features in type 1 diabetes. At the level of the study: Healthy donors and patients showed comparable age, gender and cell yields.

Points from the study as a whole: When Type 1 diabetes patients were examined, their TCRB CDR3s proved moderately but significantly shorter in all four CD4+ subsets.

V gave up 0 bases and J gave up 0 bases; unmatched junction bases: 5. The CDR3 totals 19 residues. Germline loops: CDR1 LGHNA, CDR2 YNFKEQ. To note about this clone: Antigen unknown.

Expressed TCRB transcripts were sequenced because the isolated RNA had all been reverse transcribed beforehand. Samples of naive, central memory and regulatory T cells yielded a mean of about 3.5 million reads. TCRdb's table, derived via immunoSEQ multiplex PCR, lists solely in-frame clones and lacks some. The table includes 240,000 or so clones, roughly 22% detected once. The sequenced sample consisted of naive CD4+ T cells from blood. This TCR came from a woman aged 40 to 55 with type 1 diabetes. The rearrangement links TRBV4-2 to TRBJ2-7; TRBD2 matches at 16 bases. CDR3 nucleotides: TGTGCCAGCAGCCAAGAGGGGACTAGCGGGAGGGATGGCTCCTACGAGCAGTACTTC. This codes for CASSQEGTSGRDGSYEQYF.